This TCR beta chain was profiled in a study of shared T cell receptors in the human thymus. Germline assignment: CDR1 LGHNA and CDR2 YSLEER. This CDR3 region has 18 residues. V lost 0 bases to trimming and J lost 2 bases; unmatched junction nucleotides: 8. TCRdb's copy holds only in-frame clones and misses some; the assay was immunoSEQ multiplex PCR. The sample consists of 650,000 to 950,000 clones, 70% to 90% of them appearing once. This sample also belongs to another study, concerning human thymus T cells.

This TCR derives from a girl under three years old with a congenital heart defect. The chain couples TRBV4-3 to TRBJ2-7, with 12 bases aligning to TRBD2. The sample taken for sequencing was thymocytes. CDR3 sequence: CASSQEREGLAGPYEQYF. The CDR3 nucleotides are TGCGCCAGCAGCCAAGAGAGGGAAGGACTAGCGGGACCCTACGAGCAGTACTTC.